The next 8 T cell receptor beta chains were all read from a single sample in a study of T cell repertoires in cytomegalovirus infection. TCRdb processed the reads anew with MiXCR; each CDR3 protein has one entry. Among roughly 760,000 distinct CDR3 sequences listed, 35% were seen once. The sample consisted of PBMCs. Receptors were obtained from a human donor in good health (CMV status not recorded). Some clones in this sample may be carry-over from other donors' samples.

The CDR3 region has the DNA TGCAGTGCTAGCGAGGTTCGGGGGGAACAGCCCCAGCATTTT. Its translation is CSASEVRGEQPQHF. The chain carries TRBV20-1 and TRBJ1-5, with a possible D match to TRBD1 (5 bases). This CDR3 is built from 14 residues. Germline CDR1 and CDR2: DFQATT and SNEGSKA (reference sequence). Trimming took off 3 bases at V and 7 bases at J, with 16 bases between the two ends.

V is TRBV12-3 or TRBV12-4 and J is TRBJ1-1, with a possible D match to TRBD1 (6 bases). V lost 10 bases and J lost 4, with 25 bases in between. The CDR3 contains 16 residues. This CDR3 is CATSESNRAIFTEAFF. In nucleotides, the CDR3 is TGTGCCACCTCAGAAAGCAACAGGGCGATTTTCACTGAAGCTTTCTTT.

The CDR3 spells CASSPDSSLYGYTF. The CDR3 DNA follows: TGTGCCAGCAGCCCGGACAGCTCCCTTTATGGCTACACCTTC. The chain couples TRBV5-6 to TRBJ1-2, with D perhaps matching TRBD1 (6 bases). CDR1 and CDR2 (germline): SGHDT, YYEEEE. The ends were cut back, 4 bases at V and 5 bases at J, with 15 bases in the middle. CDR3 size: 14 residues.

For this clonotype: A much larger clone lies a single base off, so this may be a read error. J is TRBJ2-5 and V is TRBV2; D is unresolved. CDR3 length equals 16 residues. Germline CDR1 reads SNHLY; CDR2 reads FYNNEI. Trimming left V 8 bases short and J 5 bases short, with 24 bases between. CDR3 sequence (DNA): TGTGCCAGCGCCCCGGGCGTAAGGGTAGAGACGGAGACCCAGTACTTC. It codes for CASAPGVRVETETQYF.

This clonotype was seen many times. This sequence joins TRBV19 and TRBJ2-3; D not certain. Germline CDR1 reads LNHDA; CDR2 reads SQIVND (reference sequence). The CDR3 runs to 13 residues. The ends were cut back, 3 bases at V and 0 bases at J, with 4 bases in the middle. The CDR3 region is CASSIASTDTQYF. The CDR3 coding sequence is TGTGCCAGTAGTATCGCCAGCACAGATACGCAGTATTTT.

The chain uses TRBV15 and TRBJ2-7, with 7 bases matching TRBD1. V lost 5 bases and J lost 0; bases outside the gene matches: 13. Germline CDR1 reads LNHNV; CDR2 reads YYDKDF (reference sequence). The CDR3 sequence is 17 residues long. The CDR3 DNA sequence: TGTGCCACCAGCGGGAAATCCGACAGGGTAAGCTCCTACGAGCAGTACTTC. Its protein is CATSGKSDRVSSYEQYF.

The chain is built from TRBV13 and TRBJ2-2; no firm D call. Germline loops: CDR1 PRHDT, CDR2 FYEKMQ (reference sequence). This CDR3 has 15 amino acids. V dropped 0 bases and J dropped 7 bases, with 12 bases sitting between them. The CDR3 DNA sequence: TGTGCCAGCAGCTTAGGGCACCTGGGTAGCGGGGAGCTGTTTTTT. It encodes CASSLGHLGSGELFF.

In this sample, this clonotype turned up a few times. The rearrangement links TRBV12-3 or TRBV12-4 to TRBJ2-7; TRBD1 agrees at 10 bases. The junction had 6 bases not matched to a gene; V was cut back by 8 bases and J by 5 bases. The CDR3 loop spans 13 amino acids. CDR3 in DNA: TGTGCCAGCCGGGACAGGGGTATAGACGAGCAGTACTTC. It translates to CASRDRGIDEQYF.